Below are 24 T cell receptor beta chains sequenced from a single sample in a study of blood T cell repertoires in COVID-19. The table came from immunoSEQ multiplex PCR; TCRdb's copy has only in-frame clones and leaves some out. The data show approximately 110,000 clones, around nine tenths seen once. The sample was peripheral blood. These receptors were taken from a man aged 35-49 years with acute or convalescent COVID-19.

V usage is TRBV11-2 and J usage is TRBJ1-2; the D is unclear. Trimming took off 5 bases at V and 4 bases at J, with 14 bases between the two ends. Germline values: CDR1 SGHAT, CDR2 FQNNGV. The CDR3 loop spans 14 amino acids. CDR3 nucleotide sequence: TGTGCCAGCAGCCGGCGGGCAGGCAGCTATGGCTACACCTTC. Residues: CASSRRAGSYGYTF.

The V and J genes are TRBV5-5 and TRBJ2-7; D might be TRBD1 (5 bases). V lost 0 bases and J 3 bases, leaving 13 bases between the germline ends. There are 15 residues in the CDR3. Germline assignment: CDR1 SGHKS and CDR2 YYEKEE (reference sequence). The CDR3 loop is CASSLDQGRFYEQYF. CDR3 sequence (DNA): TGTGCCAGCAGCTTGGACCAGGGTCGGTTCTACGAGCAGTACTTC.

V and J are TRBV3-1 (or the pseudogene TRBV3-2) and TRBJ1-4; D is ambiguous. The V end lost 4 bases, the J end lost 0 bases, and 9 bases lay between the germline ends. The CDR3 loop spans 15 amino acids. Germline CDR1 LGHDT, CDR2 YNNKEL (reference sequence). CDR3 sequence (DNA): TGTGCCAGCAGCCGGGCAGATGCAACTAATGAAAAACTGTTTTTT. Protein product: CASSRADATNEKLFF.

The V gene is TRBV19, the J gene TRBJ1-2; no reliable D call. V was trimmed by 5 bases and J by 5 bases, leaving 9 bases between them. The CDR3 loop spans 12 amino acids. The germline V gene encodes CDR1 LNHDA and CDR2 SQIVND (reference sequence). CDR3 DNA sequence: TGTGCCAGTAGTCCGACGACATATGGCTACACCTTC. This encodes CASSPTTYGYTF.

This clone showed up just once. CDR3 DNA sequence: TGTGCCAGCAGTTTATCGATCCGTCGCGGGACCGCCTACAATGAGCAGTTCTTC. It codes for CASSLSIRRGTAYNEQFF. The V call is TRBV27, the J call TRBJ2-1; tentative D call: TRBD2 (6 bases). Trimming pared 0 bases from V and 2 bases from J, leaving 17 bases between. The CDR3 is made up of 18 amino acids. Germline assignment: CDR1 MNHEY and CDR2 SMNVEV (reference sequence).

The rearrangement links TRBV3-1 (or the pseudogene TRBV3-2) to TRBJ1-2, with a possible D match to TRBD1 (5 bases). In germline, CDR1 is LGHDT, CDR2 YNNKEL (reference sequence). Trimming stripped 3 bases from V and 7 bases from J, with 15 bases between. CDR3 length: 14 amino acids. The CDR3 sequence is CASSHGGYNGGYTF. The CDR3 coding sequence is TGTGCCAGCAGCCATGGGGGGTATAATGGTGGCTACACCTTC.

As DNA, the CDR3 is TGTGCCAGCAGTTTGGACAGGATGAACACTGAAGCTTTCTTT. Translated: CASSLDRMNTEAFF. The V gene is TRBV27, the J gene TRBJ1-1, with 7 bases that match TRBD1. CDR3 length equals 14 residues. V lost 3 bases, J lost 0 bases, and 1 base stayed unmatched. Germline assignment: CDR1 MNHEY and CDR2 SMNVEV (reference sequence).

J is TRBJ2-7 and V is TRBV5-6; 12 nucleotides match TRBD1. CDR3 length equals 14 residues. Germline values: CDR1 SGHDT, CDR2 YYEEEE. After removal of 4 bases from V and 4 bases from J, the junction contained 3 bases not matched to a gene. The CDR3: CASSRDRGRYEQYF. The CDR3 DNA reads TGTGCCAGCAGCCGGGACAGGGGGCGATACGAGCAGTACTTC.

The CDR3 is CSASLQRGGPEQYF. The CDR3 region has the DNA TGCAGTGCTAGTTTGCAGCGGGGGGGCCCCGAGCAGTACTTC. The chain employs TRBV20-1 and TRBJ2-7; 10 bases line up with TRBD2. Germline V gives CDR1 DFQATT, CDR2 SNEGSKA (reference sequence). This CDR3 is 14 amino acids long. V was pared by 3 bases and J by 6 bases, with 8 bases of the junction left unmatched.

The J gene is TRBJ2-4, the V gene TRBV11-2; 11 bases map to TRBD1. There are 17 residues in the CDR3. Germline lookup yields CDR1 SGHAT and CDR2 FQNNGV. Unmatched junction bases numbered 15, after V lost 5 bases and J lost 9 bases. CDR3 amino acids: CASSHSLGQGASAIQYF. CDR3 coding DNA: TGTGCCAGCAGCCATAGTTTAGGACAGGGGGCGTCGGCCATTCAGTACTTC.

The chain is built from TRBV5-4 and TRBJ1-2; D remains ambiguous. The V end was cut by 6 bases, the J end by 0 bases, with 12 bases between. The germline V gene encodes CDR1 SGHNT and CDR2 YYREEE (reference sequence). This CDR3 has 14 amino acids. The CDR3 DNA reads TGTGCCAGCACCTCATACACCTCTAACTATGGCTACACCTTC. Translation gives CASTSYTSNYGYTF. The entire variable domain, with the rest obtained from reference TRBV5-4 and TRBJ1-2, is as follows: ETGVTQSPTHLIKTRGQQVTLRCSSQSGHNTVSWYQQALGQGPQFIFQYYREEENGRGNFPPRFSGLQFPNYSSELNVNALELDDSALYLCASTSYTSNYGYTFGSGTRLTVV.

The chain joins TRBV12-5 to TRBJ2-2, with 8 bases matching TRBD1. V trimming: 6 bases; J trimming: 10 bases; junction bases outside the gene matches: 10. The length of the CDR3 is 14 residues. The germline CDR1 and CDR2 sequences are LGHNT and FRNRAP. CDR3 in DNA: TGTGCTAGTGGACTCGGGACAGGCGGTTCGGAGCTGTTTTTT. Protein product: CASGLGTGGSELFF.

V gene TRBV9 combines with J gene TRBJ2-2; TRBD1 might be the D (6 bases). The CDR3 has 16 residues. The V gene lost 4 bases and the J gene lost 0 bases, with 13 bases spanning the gap. Germline lookup yields CDR1 SGDLS and CDR2 YYNGEE. The CDR3 sequence: CASSIRDNANTGELFF. In DNA, the CDR3 is TGTGCCAGCAGCATCCGGGACAACGCGAACACCGGGGAGCTGTTTTTT.

The V and J genes are TRBV6-2 or TRBV6-3 and TRBJ2-1, with no clear D. This CDR3 has 16 residues. Germline CDR1 and CDR2: MNHEY and SVGEGT. V was trimmed by 4 bases and J by 10 bases, leaving 23 bases between them. The CDR3 DNA reads as TGTGCCAGCAGTTGGCTCCCCAGGTTACCCGTTCCCGAGCAGTTCTTC. Its translation is CASSWLPRLPVPEQFF.

This chain links TRBV30 with TRBJ2-7; D gene unclear. V lost 2 bases, J lost 1 base, and 6 bases lay in between. Germline values: CDR1 GTSNPN, CDR2 SVGIG (reference sequence). The CDR3 has 12 residues. The CDR3 DNA reads TGTGCCTGGAGTACTGAATCCTACGAGCAGTACTTC. Translated, it gives CAWSTESYEQYF.

CDR3 nucleotides: TGTGCTAGTGGCCAAGGACTAGGTGAGCAGTACTTC. This sequence encodes CASGQGLGEQYF. J is TRBJ2-7 and V is TRBV12-5, with 7 bases matching TRBD2. The germline V gene has CDR1 LGHNT and CDR2 FRNRAP. The CDR3 loop spans 12 amino acids. The junction had 6 bases not matched to a gene; V was cut back by 6 bases and J by 7 bases.

The chain has TRBV4-2 and TRBJ1-5; D unclear. The V end was cut by 0 bases, the J end by 2 bases, with 8 bases between. The CDR3 has 15 amino acids. Looked up from germline, CDR1 is LGHNA and CDR2 is YNFKEQ. The CDR3: CASSQDPLGNQPQHF. CDR3 coding DNA: TGTGCCAGCAGCCAAGATCCTTTAGGCAATCAGCCCCAGCATTTT.

V gene TRBV7-2 combines with J gene TRBJ2-2; 7 bases fit TRBD2. The germline gives CDR1 SGHTA, CDR2 FQGNSA. V trimming: 5 bases; J trimming: 7 bases; junction bases outside the gene matches: 13. The CDR3 runs 16 residues. The DNA of the CDR3 is TGTGCCAGCAGCCCCGTTGGGGGGGTGAGGATCGGGGAGCTGTTTTTT. This translates into CASSPVGGVRIGELFF.

The chain employs TRBV7-9 and TRBJ1-3; the D gene is possibly TRBD1 (6 bases). The ends were cut back, 5 bases at V and 4 bases at J, with 21 bases in the middle. This CDR3 is built from 17 residues. CDR1 and CDR2 (germline): SEHNR, FQNEAQ (reference sequence). DNA of the CDR3: TGTGCCAGCAGCCAATCATTTCAGGGGAGAGGAGGAAACACCATATATTTT. Translating it yields CASSQSFQGRGGNTIYF. The variable domain in full, completed from reference TRBV7-9 and TRBJ1-3, reads DTGVSQNPRHKITKRGQNVTFRCDPISEHNRLYWYRQTLGQGPEFLTYFQNEAQLEKSRLLSDRFSAERPKGSFSTLEIQRTEQGDSAMYLCASSQSFQGRGGNTIYFGEGSWLTVV.

This clone showed up just a few times. The gene calls are TRBV24-1 and TRBJ1-5; no clear D. The germline gives CDR1 KGHDR, CDR2 SFDVKD. V was shortened by 0 bases and J by 0 bases, with 11 bases between the two germline ends. The CDR3 sequence is 17 residues long. The chain's CDR3 is CATSDLRRFFSNQPQHF. As DNA, the CDR3 is TGTGCCACCAGTGATTTGCGGAGGTTCTTTAGCAATCAGCCCCAGCATTTT.

The chain uses TRBV29-1 and TRBJ1-1, with 10 bases identical to TRBD1. The CDR3 has 13 amino acids. Trimming removed 5 bases from V and 10 bases from J; junction bases left unmatched: 10. The germline V gene has CDR1 SQVTM and CDR2 ANQGSEA. The CDR3: CSVIPGTGVVAFF. The DNA of the CDR3 is TGCAGCGTTATCCCCGGGACAGGGGTAGTAGCTTTCTTT.

The V gene is TRBV27, the J gene TRBJ1-2; D call uncertain. The CDR3 is 13 amino acids. In germline, CDR1 is MNHEY, CDR2 SMNVEV (reference sequence). V lost 3 bases to trimming and J lost 0 bases, with 5 bases between them. This chain's CDR3 is CASSFSANYGYTF. DNA for the CDR3: TGTGCCAGCAGTTTTTCAGCTAACTATGGCTACACCTTC.

The J gene is TRBJ2-2, the V gene TRBV6-1; D gene uncertain. This CDR3 has 17 residues. V lost 3 bases and J 3 bases, leaving 17 bases between the germline ends. CDR1 and CDR2 from the germline V gene are MNHNS and SASEGT. The CDR3 here is CASSDIGLYSHTGELFF. CDR3 bases: TGTGCCAGCAGTGATATTGGGCTTTACAGCCACACCGGGGAGCTGTTTTTT.

The gene calls are TRBV19 and TRBJ1-2; D remains unclear. Looked up from germline, CDR1 is LNHDA and CDR2 is SQIVND (reference sequence). CDR3 size: 13 residues. V lost 5 bases to trimming and J lost 1 base, with 8 bases between them. In DNA, the CDR3 is TGTGCCAGTAGTCCCGGCGGTAACTATGGCTACACCTTC. Its protein is CASSPGGNYGYTF. Drawing the rest from reference TRBV19 and TRBJ1-2, the complete variable domain is DGGITQSPKYLFRKEGQNVTLSCEQNLNHDAMYWYRQDPGQGLRLIYYSQIVNDFQKGDIAEGYSVSREKKESFPLTVTSAQKNPTAFYLCASSPGGNYGYTFGSGTRLTVV.